The 11 T cell receptor beta chains below all came from one sample that was sequenced in a study of beta chain features in type 1 diabetes. Broader study findings: A moderate, significant TCRB CDR3 shortening appeared in type 1 diabetes across four CD4+ subsets.

Their antigens remain unidentified. As every portion of the isolated RNA was reverse transcribed, the sequencing read expressed TCRB transcripts. TCRdb's table, derived via immunoSEQ multiplex PCR, lists solely in-frame clones and lacks some. The sample contains 600,000 or so clones, about 14% of which appear only once. The specimen sequenced was naive CD4+ T cells from blood. These receptors all stem from a man aged 18 to 30 with type 1 diabetes.

V and J are TRBV6-5 and TRBJ1-1; no definite D call. With 9 bases removed from V and 7 bases from J, the gap between germline ends came to 12 bases. There are 11 residues in the CDR3. The germline V gene encodes CDR1 MNHEY and CDR2 SVGAGI. DNA of the CDR3: TGTGCCAGTTCCGCGGGCGTTGAAGCTTTCTTT. This encodes CASSAGVEAFF.

V usage is TRBV7-2 and J usage is TRBJ1-5; 7 bases map to TRBD1. Germline V gene lookup returns CDR1 SGHTA and CDR2 FQGNSA. Trimming at V came to 5 bases and at J to 8 bases, leaving 6 bases not matched to a gene. The CDR3 sequence is 13 residues long. The CDR3 DNA is TGTGCCAGCAGCGACAGGGTCTTCGAGCCCCAGCATTTT. Translating gives CASSDRVFEPQHF.

This clone showed up just a few times. V gene TRBV7-9 combines with J gene TRBJ1-1, with a possible D match to TRBD1 (5 bases). Germline loops: CDR1 SEHNR, CDR2 FQNEAQ (reference sequence). Trimming left V 5 bases short and J 7 bases short, with 14 bases between. The length of the CDR3 is 13 residues. CDR3 protein: CASSLGRGIEAFF. CDR3 sequence (DNA): TGTGCCAGCAGCCTCGGTCGGGGGATTGAAGCTTTCTTT.

The genes are TRBV5-1 and TRBJ2-1, with a possible D match to TRBD2 (6 bases). The germline V and J ends were trimmed by 0 bases and 3 bases, with 10 bases remaining between them. This CDR3 has 15 amino acids. The germline V gene encodes CDR1 SGHRS and CDR2 YFSETQ. The CDR3 sequence is CASSLGGADYNEQFF. The CDR3 nucleotides are TGCGCCAGCAGCTTGGGCGGGGCCGACTACAATGAGCAGTTCTTC.

The J gene is TRBJ2-2, the V gene TRBV7-9; 7 bases are shared with TRBD1. V gave up 4 bases and J gave up 1 base; unmatched junction bases: 3. Germline V lookup: CDR1 SEHNR, CDR2 FQNEAQ (reference sequence). The CDR3 totals 15 residues. Here the CDR3 DNA reads TGTGCCAGCAGCTCTACAGGGGAGAACACCGGGGAGCTGTTTTTT. Translated: CASSSTGENTGELFF.

This clone was found a few times. The genes are TRBV18 and TRBJ2-5; 10 positions match TRBD1. V shed 0 bases, J shed 6 bases, and the junction held 16 bases outside the gene matches. Germline lookup yields CDR1 KGHSH and CDR2 LQKENI. CDR3 length: 19 residues. The CDR3 spells CASSPPGAGQGVPQKTQYF. CDR3 DNA: TGTGCCAGCTCACCACCGGGAGCAGGACAGGGGGTGCCCCAGAAGACCCAGTACTTC.

This sequence joins TRBV5-4 and TRBJ1-5; tentatively, D is TRBD1 (5 bases). The V end lost 2 bases, the J end lost 2 bases, and 14 bases lay between the germline ends. CDR1 and CDR2 from the germline V gene are SGHNT and YYREEE (reference sequence). This CDR3 is built from 16 residues. This CDR3 reads CASSLSEPGGNQPQHF. CDR3 coding DNA: TGTGCCAGCAGCTTATCCGAGCCGGGGGGCAATCAGCCCCAGCATTTT.

This clone was observed a few times. V gene TRBV10-3 combines with J gene TRBJ1-4, with D possibly TRBD1 on 5 matching bases. This CDR3 comprises 13 residues. Germline V gene data show CDR1 as ENHRY and CDR2 as SYGVKD. V lost 4 bases, J lost 7 bases, and 10 bases lay in between. The chain's CDR3 is CAISGGSGEKLFF. Here the CDR3 DNA reads TGTGCCATCAGTGGGGGGAGTGGTGAAAAACTGTTTTTT.

A few counts support this clone. The chain carries TRBV27 and TRBJ2-7, with TRBD2 matching over 9 bases. Trimming took 7 bases from V and 4 from J; bases not matched to a gene: 8. Germline V gives CDR1 MNHEY, CDR2 SMNVEV (reference sequence). There are 14 residues in the CDR3. The CDR3: CASISGTSRYEQYF. In nucleotides, the CDR3 is TGTGCCAGCATCTCCGGGACTAGCAGGTACGAGCAGTACTTC.

This clone has a handful of counts. The chain joins TRBV7-9 to TRBJ2-2; D call uncertain. Germline V lookup: CDR1 SEHNR, CDR2 FQNEAQ (reference sequence). V was trimmed by 3 bases and J by 4 bases, leaving 9 bases between them. The CDR3 contains 14 residues. DNA of the CDR3: TGTGCCAGCAGCTTTCGAGAACCCACCGGGGAGCTGTTTTTT. Its protein product is CASSFREPTGELFF.

The chain has TRBV9 and TRBJ2-1, with D hard to call. The CDR3 consists of 13 residues. Germline V gene lookup returns CDR1 SGDLS and CDR2 YYNGEE. Trimming took 4 bases from V and 2 from J, leaving 7 bases between them. CDR3 nucleotide sequence: TGTGCCAGCAGCCCTCGGGCCTACAATGAGCAGTTCTTC. It translates to CASSPRAYNEQFF.